A selection of T cell receptor beta chains follows, all from one sample in a study of cytomegalovirus exposure and HLA in healthy donors. Sequenced by immunoSEQ multiplex PCR; TCRdb stores in-frame clones only, minus some. The profile shows about 160,000 clones, approximately 80% of them singletons. Sequencing was done on a sample of PBMCs. These TCRs come from a woman between 18 and 29 years old in good health and CMV-seronegative. Each CDR3 is given without its conserved first and last residue. Where a row states a size, it is once, few, many or the class of an expanded clone; other rows omit it.

TRBJ2-5 few TRBV29-1 SVGTGTQETQY
TRBJ1-2 . TRBV6-6 ASSSDSSYGYT
TRBJ2-1 . TRBV6-6 ASRAGDNEQF
TRBJ1-1 . TRBV19 ATGQPMNTEAF
TRBJ2-2 . TRBV11-3 ASSLVGANTGELF
TRBJ1-2 . TRBV7-2 ASSNTGPSGYT
TRBJ1-6 . TRBV7-9 ASREQGGKSPLH
TRBJ2-1 . TRBV19 ASSKPGTGYEASYNEQF
TRBJ2-1 few TRBV11-3 ASSLVGPEGYNEQF
TRBJ2-3 . TRBV14 ASSPHRGLGADTQY
TRBJ2-2 . TRBV12-5 ASGLPQGVRTGELF
TRBJ1-5 . TRBV28 ASSFSRGSNQPQH
TRBJ1-6 . TRBV4-1 ASSQGMGVNSPLH
TRBJ1-6 . TRBV6-1 ASSEAPEGSYNSPLH
TRBJ2-7 . TRBV5-1 ASSLGGQYTSYEQY
TRBJ2-7 . TRBV19 ASTSQGYEQY
TRBJ2-5 once TRBV4-1 ASSQASSGETQY
TRBJ1-4 . TRBV28 ASSPGGGFGKLF
TRBJ2-1 . TRBV10-3 AISEKTQGNNEQF
TRBJ1-5 . TRBV5-5 ASSLGAGGILVSQPQH
TRBJ2-3 once TRBV29-1 SVSDRPPTDTQY
. few TRBV28 ASSLSGTGRNEQY
TRBJ2-5 . TRBV13 ASSLGRGPWETQY
TRBJ1-2 . TRBV5-5 ASSLVRTARGYT
TRBJ2-3 . TRBV11-2 ASSLTTGDTQY
TRBJ2-5 . TRBV7-2 ASSSRLAGWETQY
TRBJ2-7 . TRBV6-5 ASRLDYRSYEQY
TRBJ1-2 . TRBV18 ASSGTDGYT
TRBJ2-7 few TRBV7-2 ASRPRLGPGRFHEQY
TRBJ2-5 . TRBV4-1 ASSPTPPLGGAQETQY
TRBJ1-6 . TRBV18 ASSPPTSASPLH